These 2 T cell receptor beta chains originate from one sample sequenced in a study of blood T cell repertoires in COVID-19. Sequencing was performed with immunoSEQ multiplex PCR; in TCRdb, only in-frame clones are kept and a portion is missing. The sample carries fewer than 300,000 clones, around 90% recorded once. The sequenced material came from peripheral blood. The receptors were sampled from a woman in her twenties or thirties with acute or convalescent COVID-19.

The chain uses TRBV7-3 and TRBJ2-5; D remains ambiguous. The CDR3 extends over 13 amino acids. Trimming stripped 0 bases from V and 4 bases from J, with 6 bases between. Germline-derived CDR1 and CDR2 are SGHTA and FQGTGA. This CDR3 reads CASSLTRTETQYF. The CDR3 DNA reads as TGTGCCAGCAGCTTAACTAGAACAGAGACCCAGTACTTC.

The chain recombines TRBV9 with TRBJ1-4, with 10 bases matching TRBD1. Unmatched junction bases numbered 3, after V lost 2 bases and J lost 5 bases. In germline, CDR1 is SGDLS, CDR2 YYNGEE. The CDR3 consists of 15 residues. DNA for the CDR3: TGTGCCAGCAGCGTGACAGGGGGCTTGAATGAAAAACTGTTTTTT. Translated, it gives CASSVTGGLNEKLFF.